The 31 T cell receptor beta chains in this list originate from one sample, sequenced in a study of T cell responses to AZD1222 COVID-19 vaccine. Here immunoSEQ multiplex PCR was the method, and the copy in TCRdb shows in-frame clones only, minus some. This sample carries approximately 140,000 clones, 85% to 90% of them seen once, and the ten largest clones take 5.5% to 6.5%. The source was peripheral blood, collected on day 0 of AZD1222 vaccination. The receptors shown here come from an adult in good health.

V and J are TRBV28 and TRBJ1-4; unclear D gene. Looked up from germline, CDR1 is MDHEN and CDR2 is SYDVKM. The CDR3 is 19 amino acids. V lost 3 bases and J lost 8, with 28 bases in between. The CDR3 DNA is TGTGCCAGCAGTTTGTTCTTCGGAGAGACGAGAGGTGGGAACGAAAAACTGTTTTTT. Protein sequence: CASSLFFGETRGGNEKLFF.

The chain employs TRBV7-9 and TRBJ2-1, with 8 bases that match TRBD2. Germline assignment: CDR1 SEHNR and CDR2 FQNEAQ (reference sequence). V shed 0 bases and J 1 base; nucleotides not matched to a gene: 8. The CDR3 is made up of 18 amino acids. CDR3 sequence (DNA): TGTGCCAGCAGCTTAGCGGACAACGGACTAGCTTCCTACAATGAGCAGTTCTTC. Translation gives CASSLADNGLASYNEQFF.

The chain combines TRBV18 with TRBJ1-2; a weak D match, TRBD1 (5 bases). V gave up 3 bases and J gave up 4 bases, with 18 bases separating them. CDR3 length equals 16 residues. The germline V gene has CDR1 KGHSH and CDR2 LQKENI. This chain's CDR3 is CASSPLPAGELYGYTF. The CDR3 DNA is TGTGCCAGCTCACCCCTCCCGGCGGGGGAGCTCTATGGCTACACCTTC.

J is TRBJ1-4 and V is TRBV19; tentatively, D is TRBD1 (6 bases). CDR3 length: 17 residues. CDR1 is LNHDA, CDR2 SQIVND, per germline (reference sequence). V lost 6 bases to trimming and J lost 1 base, with 18 bases between them. This CDR3 is CASRRQQGLGTNEKLFF. The CDR3 DNA reads as TGTGCCAGTAGGCGGCAACAGGGACTCGGAACTAATGAAAAACTGTTTTTT.

This clone occurred once. V gene TRBV10-3 combines with J gene TRBJ1-1, with a possible D match to TRBD1 (6 bases). Trimming shortened V by 5 bases and J by 3 bases, and 16 bases separated the two germline ends. In germline, CDR1 is ENHRY, CDR2 SYGVKD. There are 15 residues in the CDR3. The CDR3 spells CAISSYRESDTEAFF. The CDR3 nucleotides read TGTGCCATCAGTAGTTACAGGGAGTCGGACACTGAAGCTTTCTTT.

The gene calls are TRBV27 and TRBJ2-7; D is uncertain. Deletions cut 2 bases from V and 1 base from J, with 18 bases between. This CDR3 spans 17 amino acids. The V gene's germline CDR1 is MNHEY and CDR2 SMNVEV (reference sequence). The DNA for the CDR3 is TGTGCCAGCAGTTTAGGAAATGGCAGATTAGATTCCTACGAGCAGTACTTC. Protein product: CASSLGNGRLDSYEQYF.

The chain uses TRBV19 and TRBJ2-2; maybe TRBD2 (6 bases). V was cut by 2 bases and J by 6 bases, with 7 bases left in between. The CDR3 is made up of 13 amino acids. Germline lookup yields CDR1 LNHDA and CDR2 SQIVND (reference sequence). The CDR3 DNA sequence: TGTGCCAGTAGTATATGGGAGGCCGGGGAGCTGTTTTTT. Amino acids: CASSIWEAGELFF.

The CDR3 reads CASSKTAGLNTGELFF. The DNA of the CDR3 is TGTGCCAGCAGCAAAACAGCGGGATTAAACACCGGGGAGCTGTTTTTT. The rearrangement uses TRBV3-1 (or the pseudogene TRBV3-2) and TRBJ2-2; 7 bases align to TRBD2. The CDR3 is 16 residues long. J lost 2 bases, V lost 5 bases, and 8 bases had no gene match. CDR1 and CDR2 from the germline V gene are LGHDT and YNNKEL (reference sequence).

This clone was counted once. The chain has TRBV5-8 and TRBJ1-6, with TRBD1 matching over 7 bases. CDR3 length equals 17 residues. The germline V gene has CDR1 SGHTS and CDR2 YDEGEE. Trimming at V came to 3 bases and at J to 1 base, leaving 7 bases not matched to a gene. In DNA form, the CDR3 reads TGTGCCAGCAGCTCCGGGGAGGGGGCATCCTATAATTCACCCCTCCACTTT. Protein: CASSSGEGASYNSPLHF.

The chain has TRBV24-1 and TRBJ1-5; D perhaps matches TRBD1 (6 bases). Germline assignment: CDR1 KGHDR and CDR2 SFDVKD. Deletions cut 4 bases from V and 6 bases from J, with 12 bases between. The CDR3 length is 14 residues. In nucleotides, the CDR3 is TGTGCCACCAGTGAAAACAGGGTAACTCAGCCCCAGCATTTT. Its protein product is CATSENRVTQPQHF.

The DNA for the CDR3 is TGCAGTGCCCGATCCTACGAGCAGTACTTC. Translating it yields CSARSYEQYF. The J gene is TRBJ2-7, the V gene TRBV20-1; D gene ambiguous. Germline values: CDR1 DFQATT, CDR2 SNEGSKA (reference sequence). Trimming shortened V by 6 bases and J by 1 base, and 4 bases separated the two germline ends. The CDR3 consists of 10 residues.

This chain links TRBV11-3 with TRBJ1-1; 7 nucleotides agree with TRBD1. The CDR3 extends over 14 amino acids. V lost 3 bases to trimming and J lost 0 bases; unmatched junction nucleotides: 1. Per germline, CDR1 SGHNT and CDR2 YENEEA. CDR3: CASSLGQMNTEAFF. The CDR3 coding sequence is TGTGCCAGCAGCTTGGGACAGATGAACACTGAAGCTTTCTTT.

This sequence joins TRBV10-1 and TRBJ1-1; unclear D gene. The germline V gene has CDR1 WNHNN and CDR2 SYGVQD (reference sequence). The CDR3 consists of 13 residues. V was pared by 2 bases and J by 1 base, with 5 bases between. The CDR3 region has the DNA TGCGCCAGCAGTGAGGGGAGGAACACTGAAGCTTTCTTT. Translated, it gives CASSEGRNTEAFF.

The chain combines TRBV5-1 with TRBJ2-7; D is perhaps TRBD1 or TRBD2 (5 bases each). V lost 0 bases and J lost 2, with 9 bases in between. The CDR3 sequence is 14 residues long. The germline V gene encodes CDR1 SGHRS and CDR2 YFSETQ. As DNA, the CDR3 is TGCGCCAGCAGCTTGGGGGACGGTCCCTACGAGCAGTACTTC. This codes for CASSLGDGPYEQYF.

J is TRBJ2-1 and V is TRBV29-1; D is uncertain. Germline CDR1 is SQVTM and CDR2 is ANQGSEA. The V end lost 7 bases, the J end lost 0 bases, and 13 bases lay between the germline ends. This CDR3 contains 14 residues. The CDR3 nucleotides are TGCAGCGCCCCAAAGGAACCCTCCTACAATGAGCAGTTCTTC. Encoded protein: CSAPKEPSYNEQFF.

The chain combines TRBV1 with TRBJ2-2; TRBD1 was called by the table and not checked on the DNA. TRBV1 is annotated as a pseudogene. There are 14 residues in the CDR3. Here the CDR3 reads CTSSQDLGAGELFF. The CDR3 DNA sequence: TGCACCAGCAGCCAAGATCTAGGGGCCGGGGAGCTGTTTTTT.

CDR3 sequence (DNA): TGTGCCAGCAGCTTAGGCCAGGATCGTTATGGCTACACCTTC. It codes for CASSLGQDRYGYTF. This chain connects TRBV7-8 to TRBJ1-2; D is undetermined. Trimming pared 1 base from V and 5 bases from J, leaving 11 bases between. The germline V gene encodes CDR1 SGHVS and CDR2 FQNEAQ. This CDR3 is 14 amino acids long. Full variable domain (missing parts from reference TRBV7-8 and TRBJ1-2): GAGVSQSPRYKVAKRGQDVALRCDPISGHVSLFWYQQALGQGPEFLTYFQNEAQLDKSGLPSDRFFAERPEGSVSTLKIQRTQQEDSAVYLCASSLGQDRYGYTFGSGTRLTVV.

This rearrangement joins TRBV19 to TRBJ1-1; unclear D gene. Trimming cost V 3 bases and J 7 bases, with 9 bases left between them. In germline, CDR1 is LNHDA, CDR2 SQIVND (reference sequence). CDR3 length: 12 amino acids. The CDR3 spells CASSMEIGEAFF. CDR3 DNA sequence: TGTGCCAGTAGTATGGAAATCGGTGAAGCTTTCTTT.

In this sample, this clone turned up once. This chain joins TRBV5-1 and TRBJ1-4, with 7 bases lining up with TRBD1. This CDR3 is 19 amino acids long. The junction had 21 bases not matched to a gene; V was cut back by 0 bases and J by 10 bases. CDR1 is SGHRS, CDR2 YFSETQ, per germline. The CDR3 DNA is TGCGCCAGCAGCTTGGGACAGGGCACCACGGGCCTTGTAATGTCAAAACTGTTTTTT. Residues: CASSLGQGTTGLVMSKLFF. Using reference TRBV5-1 and TRBJ1-4 for the parts outside the CDR3, the full variable domain is KAGVTQTPRYLIKTRGQQVTLSCSPISGHRSVSWYQQTPGQGLQFLFEYFSETQRNKGNFPGRFSGRQFSNSRSEMNVSTLELGDSALYLCASSLGQGTTGLVMSKLFFGSGTQLSVL.

V usage is TRBV3-1 (or the pseudogene TRBV3-2) and J usage is TRBJ2-2; D is perhaps TRBD1 or TRBD2 (5 bases each). Germline V gives CDR1 LGHDT, CDR2 YNNKEL (reference sequence). The V end was cut by 1 base, the J end by 5 bases, with 14 bases between. The CDR3 has 16 residues. The CDR3 loop reads CASSQGVGERTGELFF. The CDR3 region has the DNA TGTGCCAGCAGCCAAGGGGTGGGGGAAAGAACCGGGGAGCTGTTTTTT.

There are a few counts of this clone. V and J are TRBV11-2 and TRBJ1-3; weak D call: TRBD1 (5 bases). The V end was cut by 3 bases, the J end by 0 bases, with 6 bases between. The CDR3 consists of 14 residues. In germline, CDR1 is SGHAT, CDR2 FQNNGV. The CDR3: CASSFQGSGNTIYF. The CDR3 region has the DNA TGTGCCAGCAGCTTTCAGGGCTCTGGAAACACCATATATTTT.

The J gene is TRBJ2-1, the V gene TRBV4-3, with 12 positions matching TRBD2. The length of the CDR3 is 17 residues. Trimming removed 0 bases from V and 5 bases from J; junction bases left unmatched: 5. Germline CDR1 LGHNA, CDR2 YSLEER. CDR3 region: CASSQDAGLAGHNEQFF. In nucleotides, the CDR3 is TGCGCCAGCAGCCAAGATGCGGGACTAGCGGGCCACAATGAGCAGTTCTTC.

Note on this clone: This specimen includes other DNA sequences encoding the same CDR3. The V call is TRBV7-8, the J call TRBJ2-3; a weak D match, TRBD1 (5 bases). There are 14 residues in the CDR3. Germline CDR1 is SGHVS and CDR2 is FQNEAQ. V shed 1 base and J shed 4 bases, with 9 bases lying between them. CDR3 coding DNA: TGTGCCAGCAGCTTAGTTTACAGGCCAGATACGCAGTATTTT. This translates into CASSLVYRPDTQYF.

This sequence joins TRBV9 and TRBJ1-4, with a weak D call TRBD1 (6 bases). With 1 base removed from V and 3 bases from J, the gap between germline ends came to 10 bases. The CDR3 is 15 amino acids. Germline V gene lookup returns CDR1 SGDLS and CDR2 YYNGEE. CDR3 DNA: TGTGCCAGCAGCGTAACAGGGTACTCTAATGAAAAACTGTTTTTT. This encodes CASSVTGYSNEKLFF.

This chain links TRBV28 with TRBJ1-5; D gene unclear. V shed 4 bases and J shed 4 bases, with 5 bases lying between them. Germline V CDR1 and CDR2: MDHEN, SYDVKM. The CDR3 runs 12 residues. The CDR3 bases are TGTGCCAGCAGTTCTACAAATCAGCCCCAGCATTTT. Protein sequence: CASSSTNQPQHF.

The chain has TRBV4-1 and TRBJ2-7; maybe TRBD1 (5 bases). In germline, CDR1 is MGHRA, CDR2 YSYEKL. The germline V and J ends were trimmed by 0 bases and 0 bases, with 12 bases remaining between them. This CDR3 region has 16 residues. The CDR3 coding sequence is TGCGCCAGCAGCCAAGATGCACAGGTGAACTCCTACGAGCAGTACTTC. This codes for CASSQDAQVNSYEQYF.

The chain joins TRBV20-1 to TRBJ1-1; D possibly corresponds to TRBD1 (5 bases). Germline assignment: CDR1 DFQATT and CDR2 SNEGSKA (reference sequence). The CDR3 has 11 residues. V lost 6 bases and J lost 5, with 10 bases in between. The CDR3 protein is CSALRVTEAFF. CDR3 nucleotides: TGCAGTGCACTCAGGGTAACTGAAGCTTTCTTT.

This rearrangement joins TRBV6-1 to TRBJ1-2; 8 nucleotides agree with TRBD1. V shed 1 base and J 8 bases; nucleotides not matched to a gene: 18. The germline V gene encodes CDR1 MNHNS and CDR2 SASEGT. CDR3 length: 18 amino acids. CDR3 in DNA: TGTGCCAGCAGTGAAGTTATTTCCCCGGGCAGGGGGCATAGAGGCTACACCTTC. Its translation is CASSEVISPGRGHRGYTF.

The chain employs TRBV4-3 and TRBJ2-1; D call uncertain. V was clipped by 0 bases and J by 7 bases, with 7 bases between them. This CDR3 comprises 13 residues. Looked up from germline, CDR1 is LGHNA and CDR2 is YSLEER. This chain's CDR3 is CASSQDSWNEQFF. CDR3 DNA sequence: TGCGCCAGCAGCCAAGATTCTTGGAATGAGCAGTTCTTC.

The CDR3 spells CASSLTGDGYNEQFF. The CDR3 DNA reads as TGTGCCAGCAGCCTCACGGGAGACGGCTACAATGAGCAGTTCTTC. The chain couples TRBV9 to TRBJ2-1; a possible D gene is TRBD2 (6 bases). This CDR3 contains 15 residues. Germline assignment: CDR1 SGDLS and CDR2 YYNGEE. The ends were cut back, 4 bases at V and 3 bases at J, with 14 bases in the middle.

This sequence joins TRBV30 and TRBJ2-5, with D hard to call. This CDR3 comprises 12 residues. Germline V CDR1 and CDR2: GTSNPN, SVGIG (reference sequence). The ends were cut back, 1 base at V and 5 bases at J, with 8 bases in the middle. CDR3 nucleotides: TGTGCCTGGAGTGACTTAGGGGAGACCCAGTACTTC. It specifies CAWSDLGETQYF.